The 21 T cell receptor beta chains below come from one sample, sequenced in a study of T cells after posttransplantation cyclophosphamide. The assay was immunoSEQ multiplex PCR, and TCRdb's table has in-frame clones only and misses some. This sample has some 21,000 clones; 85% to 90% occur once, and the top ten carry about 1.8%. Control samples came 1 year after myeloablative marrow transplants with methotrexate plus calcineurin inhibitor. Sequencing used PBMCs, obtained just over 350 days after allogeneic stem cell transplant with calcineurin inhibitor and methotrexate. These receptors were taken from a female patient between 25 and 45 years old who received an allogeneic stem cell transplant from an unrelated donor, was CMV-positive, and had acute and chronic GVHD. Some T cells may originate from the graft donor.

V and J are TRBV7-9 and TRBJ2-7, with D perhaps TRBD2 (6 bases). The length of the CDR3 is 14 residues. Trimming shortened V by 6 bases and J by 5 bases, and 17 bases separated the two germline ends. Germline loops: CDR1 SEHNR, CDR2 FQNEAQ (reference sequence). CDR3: CASRERDSFDEQYF. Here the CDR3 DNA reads TGTGCCAGCAGAGAACGGGACTCCTTCGACGAGCAGTACTTC.

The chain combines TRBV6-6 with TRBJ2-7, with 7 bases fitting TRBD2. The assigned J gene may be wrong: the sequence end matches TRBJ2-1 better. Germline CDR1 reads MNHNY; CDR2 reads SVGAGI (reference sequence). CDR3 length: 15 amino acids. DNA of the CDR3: TGTGCCAGCATCATAGGGGAGGGAGGGTACAATGAGCAGTTCTTC. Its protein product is CASIIGEGGYNEQFF.

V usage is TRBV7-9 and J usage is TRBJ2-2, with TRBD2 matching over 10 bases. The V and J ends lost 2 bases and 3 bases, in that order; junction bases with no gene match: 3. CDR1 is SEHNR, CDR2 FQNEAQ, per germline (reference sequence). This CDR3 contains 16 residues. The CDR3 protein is CASSLHGTSDTGELFF. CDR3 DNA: TGTGCCAGCAGCTTACACGGGACTAGCGACACCGGGGAGCTGTTTTTT.

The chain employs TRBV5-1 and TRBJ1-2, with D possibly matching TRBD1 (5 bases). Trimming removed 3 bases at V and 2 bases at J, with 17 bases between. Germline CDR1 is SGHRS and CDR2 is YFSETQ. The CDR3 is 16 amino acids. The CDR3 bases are TGCGCCAGCAGCTCGACCCTCACAGGTGAAAACTATGGCTACACCTTC. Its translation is CASSSTLTGENYGYTF.

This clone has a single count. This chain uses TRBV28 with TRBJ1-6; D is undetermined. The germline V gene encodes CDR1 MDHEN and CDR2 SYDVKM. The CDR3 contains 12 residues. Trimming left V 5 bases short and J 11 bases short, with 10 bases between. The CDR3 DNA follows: TGTGCCAGCAGTGCGGGCCTGACACCCCTCCACTTT. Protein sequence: CASSAGLTPLHF.

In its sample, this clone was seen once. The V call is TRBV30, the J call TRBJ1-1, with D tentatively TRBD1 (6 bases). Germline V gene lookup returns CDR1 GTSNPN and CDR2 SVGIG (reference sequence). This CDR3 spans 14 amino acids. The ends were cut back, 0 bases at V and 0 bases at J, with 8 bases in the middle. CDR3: CAWSVYRVNTEAFF. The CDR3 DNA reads TGTGCCTGGAGTGTATACAGGGTGAACACTGAAGCTTTCTTT.

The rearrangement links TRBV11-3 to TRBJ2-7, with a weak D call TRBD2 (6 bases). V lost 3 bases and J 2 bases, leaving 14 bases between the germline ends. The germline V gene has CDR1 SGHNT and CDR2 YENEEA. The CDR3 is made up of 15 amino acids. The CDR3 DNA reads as TGTGCCAGCAGCTTTTTTAGCGGCCCACCCTACGAGCAGTACGTC. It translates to CASSFFSGPPYEQYV.

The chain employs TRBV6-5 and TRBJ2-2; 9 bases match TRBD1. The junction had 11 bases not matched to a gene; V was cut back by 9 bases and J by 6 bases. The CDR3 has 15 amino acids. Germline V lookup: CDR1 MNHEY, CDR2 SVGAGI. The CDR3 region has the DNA TGTGCCAGGAATAGGTTGGGACAGGGTGCCGGGGAGCTGTTTTTT. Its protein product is CARNRLGQGAGELFF.

The CDR3 nucleotides read TGTGCCAGCAGCTTGGGCCGTCAGGGCCGTCGGAATGAGCAGTTCTTC. It is translated as CASSLGRQGRRNEQFF. This chain joins TRBV5-6 and TRBJ2-1; D possibly corresponds to TRBD1 (5 bases). This CDR3 is built from 16 residues. V was clipped by 0 bases and J by 7 bases, with 17 bases between them. The germline gives CDR1 SGHDT, CDR2 YYEEEE. The whole variable domain, remainder taken from reference TRBV5-6 and TRBJ2-1, is DAGVTQSPTHLIKTRGQQVTLRCSPKSGHDTVSWYQQALGQGPQFIFQYYEEEERQRGNFPDRFSGHQFPNYSSELNVNALLLGDSALYLCASSLGRQGRRNEQFFGPGTRLTVL.

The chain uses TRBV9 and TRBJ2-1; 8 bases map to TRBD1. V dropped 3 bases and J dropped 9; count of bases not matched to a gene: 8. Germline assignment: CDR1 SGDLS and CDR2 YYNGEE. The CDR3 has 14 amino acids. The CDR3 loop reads CASSGMQGAGEQFF. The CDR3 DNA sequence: TGTGCCAGCAGCGGAATGCAGGGGGCCGGTGAGCAGTTCTTC.

This CDR3 reads CASSLVGGPLDEQFF. CDR3 nucleotide sequence: TGTGCCAGCAGCTTGGTGGGAGGGCCTCTTGATGAGCAGTTCTTC. This rearrangement joins TRBV5-5 to TRBJ2-1, with TRBD2 matching over 7 bases. Trimming removed 0 bases from V and 8 bases from J; junction bases left unmatched: 8. Germline V CDR1 and CDR2: SGHKS, YYEKEE (reference sequence). This CDR3 spans 15 amino acids.

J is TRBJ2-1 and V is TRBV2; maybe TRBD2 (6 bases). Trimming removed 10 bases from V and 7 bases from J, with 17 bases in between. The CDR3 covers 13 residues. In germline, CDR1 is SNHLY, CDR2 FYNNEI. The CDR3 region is CATAGRGTNEQFF. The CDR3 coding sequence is TGTGCCACCGCCGGGAGAGGGACGAATGAGCAGTTCTTC.

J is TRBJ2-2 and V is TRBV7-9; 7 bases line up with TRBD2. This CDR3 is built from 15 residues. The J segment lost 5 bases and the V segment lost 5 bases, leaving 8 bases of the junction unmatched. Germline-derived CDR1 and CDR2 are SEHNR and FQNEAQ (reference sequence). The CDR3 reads CASSQVAGATGELFF. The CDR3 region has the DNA TGTGCCAGCAGCCAGGTCGCGGGAGCGACCGGGGAGCTGTTTTTT.

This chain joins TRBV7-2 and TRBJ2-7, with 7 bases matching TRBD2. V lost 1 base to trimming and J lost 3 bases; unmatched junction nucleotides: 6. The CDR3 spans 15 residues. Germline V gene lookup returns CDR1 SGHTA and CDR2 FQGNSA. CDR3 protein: CASSLVASGFYEQYF. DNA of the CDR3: TGTGCCAGCAGCTTAGTCGCTAGCGGATTCTACGAGCAGTACTTC.

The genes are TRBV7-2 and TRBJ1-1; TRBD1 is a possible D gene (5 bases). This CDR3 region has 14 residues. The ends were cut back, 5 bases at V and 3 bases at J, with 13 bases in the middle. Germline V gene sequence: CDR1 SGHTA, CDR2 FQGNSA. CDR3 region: CASSNRGGYTEAFF. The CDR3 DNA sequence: TGTGCCAGCAGCAACCGCGGGGGTTACACTGAAGCTTTCTTT.

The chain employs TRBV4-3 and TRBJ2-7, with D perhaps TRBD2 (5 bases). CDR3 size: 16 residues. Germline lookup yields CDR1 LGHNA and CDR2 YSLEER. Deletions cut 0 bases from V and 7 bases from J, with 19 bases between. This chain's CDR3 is CASSQEVWVASGEQYV. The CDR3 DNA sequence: TGCGCCAGCAGCCAAGAGGTCTGGGTCGCTTCGGGGGAGCAGTACGTC.

CDR3 coding DNA: TGCGCCAGCAGCGGGGGACTAGCGGCAAATGAGCAGTTCTTC. Translation: CASSGGLAANEQFF. The chain is built from TRBV5-1 and TRBJ2-1; 11 nucleotides agree with TRBD2. Trimming removed 4 bases from V and 7 bases from J; junction bases left unmatched: 4. This CDR3 region has 14 residues. Germline V CDR1 and CDR2: SGHRS, YFSETQ.

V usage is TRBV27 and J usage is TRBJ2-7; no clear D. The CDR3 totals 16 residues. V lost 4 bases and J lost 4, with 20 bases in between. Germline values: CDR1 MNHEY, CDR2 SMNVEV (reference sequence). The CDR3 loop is CASSWAPVARHYEQYV. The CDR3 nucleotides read TGTGCCAGCAGTTGGGCACCAGTGGCCCGGCATTACGAGCAGTACGTC.

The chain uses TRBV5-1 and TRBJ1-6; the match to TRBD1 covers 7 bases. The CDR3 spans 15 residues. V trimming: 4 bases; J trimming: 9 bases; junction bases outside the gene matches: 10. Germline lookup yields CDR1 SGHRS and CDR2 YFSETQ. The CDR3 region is CASSGTGVEGSPLHF. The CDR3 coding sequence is TGCGCCAGCAGCGGTACAGGGGTTGAGGGTTCACCCCTCCACTTT. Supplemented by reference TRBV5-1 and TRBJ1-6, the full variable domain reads KAGVTQTPRYLIKTRGQQVTLSCSPISGHRSVSWYQQTPGQGLQFLFEYFSETQRNKGNFPGRFSGRQFSNSRSEMNVSTLELGDSALYLCASSGTGVEGSPLHFGNGTRLTVT.

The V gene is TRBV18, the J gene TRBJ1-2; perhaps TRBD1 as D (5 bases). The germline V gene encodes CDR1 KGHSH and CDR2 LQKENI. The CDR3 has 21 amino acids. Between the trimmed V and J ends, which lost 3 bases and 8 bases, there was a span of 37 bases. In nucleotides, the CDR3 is TGTGCCAGCTCACCTCTAATACCCCCGACAGCCCCCACATCGGCATGTCCGGGCTACACCTTC. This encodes CASSPLIPPTAPTSACPGYTF. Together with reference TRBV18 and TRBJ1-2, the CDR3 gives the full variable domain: NAGVMQNPRHLVRRRGQEARLRCSPMKGHSHVYWYRQLPEEGLKFMVYLQKENIIDESGMPKERFSAEFPKEGPSILRIQQVVRGDSAAYFCASSPLIPPTAPTSACPGYTFGSGTRLTVV.

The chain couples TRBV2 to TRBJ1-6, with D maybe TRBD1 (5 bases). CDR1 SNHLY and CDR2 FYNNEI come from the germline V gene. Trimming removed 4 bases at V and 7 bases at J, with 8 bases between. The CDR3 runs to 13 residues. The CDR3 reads CASSGQPNSPLHF. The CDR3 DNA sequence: TGTGCCAGCAGTGGACAGCCAAATTCACCCCTCCACTTT.